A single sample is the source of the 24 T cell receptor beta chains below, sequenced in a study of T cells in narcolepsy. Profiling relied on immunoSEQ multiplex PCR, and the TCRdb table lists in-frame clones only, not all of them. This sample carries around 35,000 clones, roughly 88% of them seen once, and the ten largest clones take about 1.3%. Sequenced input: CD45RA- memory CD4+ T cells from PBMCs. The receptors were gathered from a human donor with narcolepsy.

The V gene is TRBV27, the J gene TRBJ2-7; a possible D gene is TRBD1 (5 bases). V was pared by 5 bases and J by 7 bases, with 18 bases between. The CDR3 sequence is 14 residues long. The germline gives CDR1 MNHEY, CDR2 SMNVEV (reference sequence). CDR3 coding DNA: TGTGCCAGCAGTCAACGGACACAAGGCTCTGAGCAGTACTTC. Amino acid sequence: CASSQRTQGSEQYF.

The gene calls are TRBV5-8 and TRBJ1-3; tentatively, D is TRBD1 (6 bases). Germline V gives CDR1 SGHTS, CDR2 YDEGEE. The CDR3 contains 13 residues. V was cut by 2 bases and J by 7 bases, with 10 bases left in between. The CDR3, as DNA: TGTGCCAGCAGCTTAAGGGGGGCGAACACCATATATTTT. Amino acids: CASSLRGANTIYF.

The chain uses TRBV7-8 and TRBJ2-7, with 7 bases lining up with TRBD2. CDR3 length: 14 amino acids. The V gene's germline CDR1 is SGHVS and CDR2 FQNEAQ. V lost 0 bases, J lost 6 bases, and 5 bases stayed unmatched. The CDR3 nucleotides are TGTGCCAGCAGCTTAGCGGGAGGGCCTGGCGAGCAGTACTTC. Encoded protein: CASSLAGGPGEQYF.

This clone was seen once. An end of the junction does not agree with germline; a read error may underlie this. Here the CDR3 reads CANSFTGRADSPLHF. In nucleotides, the CDR3 is TGTGCCAACAGCTTTACGGGACGGGCCGATTCACCCCTCCACTTT. The V and J genes are TRBV11-2 and TRBJ1-6; D perhaps matches TRBD1 (5 bases). CDR3 length: 15 residues. Germline assignment: CDR1 SGHAT and CDR2 FQNNGV.

CDR3 DNA sequence: TGTGCCAGCAGTCCGCTAGTAGGCACAGATACGCAGTATTTT. Translating it yields CASSPLVGTDTQYF. The chain combines TRBV25-1 with TRBJ2-3; D remains ambiguous. V lost 5 bases and J lost 1, with 10 bases in between. The CDR3 loop spans 14 amino acids. CDR1 is MGHDK, CDR2 SYGVNS, per germline.

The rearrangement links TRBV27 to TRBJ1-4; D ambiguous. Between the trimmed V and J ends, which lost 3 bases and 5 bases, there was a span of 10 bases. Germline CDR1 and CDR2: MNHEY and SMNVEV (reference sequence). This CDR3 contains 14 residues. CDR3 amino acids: CASSLNGLNEKLFF. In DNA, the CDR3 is TGTGCCAGCAGTTTGAACGGACTAAATGAAAAACTGTTTTTT.

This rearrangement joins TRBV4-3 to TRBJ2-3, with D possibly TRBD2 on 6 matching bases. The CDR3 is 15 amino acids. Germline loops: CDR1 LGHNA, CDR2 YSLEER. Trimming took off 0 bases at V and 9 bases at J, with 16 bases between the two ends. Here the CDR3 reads CASSQEATSSRTQYF. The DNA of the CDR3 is TGCGCCAGCAGCCAAGAGGCCACTAGCTCTAGGACGCAGTATTTT.

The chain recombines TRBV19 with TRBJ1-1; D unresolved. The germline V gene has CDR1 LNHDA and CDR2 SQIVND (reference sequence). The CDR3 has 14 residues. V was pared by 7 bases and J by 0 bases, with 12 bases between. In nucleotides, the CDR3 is TGTGCCAGTAAAACCCTCGGCCTGAACACTGAAGCTTTCTTT. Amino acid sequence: CASKTLGLNTEAFF. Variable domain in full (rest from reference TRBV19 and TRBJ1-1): DGGITQSPKYLFRKEGQNVTLSCEQNLNHDAMYWYRQDPGQGLRLIYYSQIVNDFQKGDIAEGYSVSREKKESFPLTVTSAQKNPTAFYLCASKTLGLNTEAFFGQGTRLTVV.

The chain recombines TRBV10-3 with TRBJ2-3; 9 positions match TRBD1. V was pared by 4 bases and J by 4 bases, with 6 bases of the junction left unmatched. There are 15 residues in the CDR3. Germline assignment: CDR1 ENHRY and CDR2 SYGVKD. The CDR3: CAISAGQGYSDTQYF. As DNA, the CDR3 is TGTGCCATCAGTGCAGGACAGGGGTATTCAGATACGCAGTATTTT.

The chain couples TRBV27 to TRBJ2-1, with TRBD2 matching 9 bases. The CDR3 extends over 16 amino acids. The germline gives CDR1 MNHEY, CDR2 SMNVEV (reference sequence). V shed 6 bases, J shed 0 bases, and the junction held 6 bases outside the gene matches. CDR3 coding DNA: TGTGCCAGCAGCCCTCCGACTAGCGGCTCCTACAATGAGCAGTTCTTC. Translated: CASSPPTSGSYNEQFF.

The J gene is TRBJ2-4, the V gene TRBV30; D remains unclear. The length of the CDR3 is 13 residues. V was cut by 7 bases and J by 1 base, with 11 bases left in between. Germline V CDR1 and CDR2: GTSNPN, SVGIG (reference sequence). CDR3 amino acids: CALSIKAKNIQYF. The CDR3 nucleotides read TGTGCCTTATCGATTAAGGCCAAAAACATTCAGTACTTC.

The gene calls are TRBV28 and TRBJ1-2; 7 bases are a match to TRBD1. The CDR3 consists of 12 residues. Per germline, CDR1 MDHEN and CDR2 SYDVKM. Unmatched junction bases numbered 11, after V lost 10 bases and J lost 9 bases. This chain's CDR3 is CATRQGDASYTF. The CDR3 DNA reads TGTGCCACCCGACAGGGAGATGCAAGCTACACCTTC.

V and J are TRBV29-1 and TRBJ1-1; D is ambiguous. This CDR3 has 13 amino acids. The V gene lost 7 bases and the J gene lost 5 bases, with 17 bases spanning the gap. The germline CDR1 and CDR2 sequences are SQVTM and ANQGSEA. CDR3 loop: CSGGGRRETEAFF. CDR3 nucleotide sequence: TGCAGCGGTGGAGGGCGTAGAGAAACTGAAGCTTTCTTT.

CDR3 in amino acids: CASGSGGEGNQPQHF. As DNA, the CDR3 is TGTGCTAGTGGTTCCGGGGGGGAAGGCAATCAGCCCCAGCATTTT. The chain recombines TRBV12-5 with TRBJ1-5; possibly TRBD1 for D (5 bases). Looked up from germline, CDR1 is LGHNT and CDR2 is FRNRAP. The CDR3 has 15 amino acids. The ends were cut back, 4 bases at V and 2 bases at J, with 12 bases in the middle.

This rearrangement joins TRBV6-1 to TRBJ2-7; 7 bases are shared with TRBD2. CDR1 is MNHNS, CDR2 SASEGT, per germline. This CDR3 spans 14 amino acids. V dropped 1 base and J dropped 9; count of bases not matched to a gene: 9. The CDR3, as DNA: TGTGCCAGCAGTGAAGGGAAAGGACTAGGACGGCAGTACTTC. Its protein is CASSEGKGLGRQYF.

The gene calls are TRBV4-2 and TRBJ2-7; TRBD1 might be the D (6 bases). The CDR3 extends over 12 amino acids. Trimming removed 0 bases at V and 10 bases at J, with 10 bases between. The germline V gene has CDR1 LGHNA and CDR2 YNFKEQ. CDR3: CASSQEQGPQYF. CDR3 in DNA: TGTGCCAGCAGCCAAGAACAGGGTCCCCAGTACTTC.

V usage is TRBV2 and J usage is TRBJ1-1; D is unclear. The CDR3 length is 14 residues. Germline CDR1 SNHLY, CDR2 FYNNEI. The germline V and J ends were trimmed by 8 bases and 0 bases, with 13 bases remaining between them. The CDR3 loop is CASFQSPMNTEAFF. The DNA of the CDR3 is TGTGCCAGCTTTCAGAGTCCTATGAACACTGAAGCTTTCTTT. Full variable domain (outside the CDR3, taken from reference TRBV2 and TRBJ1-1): EPEVTQTPSHQVTQMGQEVILRCVPISNHLYFYWYRQILGQKVEFLVSFYNNEISEKSEIFDDQFSVERPDGSNFTLKIRSTKLEDSAMYFCASFQSPMNTEAFFGQGTRLTVV.

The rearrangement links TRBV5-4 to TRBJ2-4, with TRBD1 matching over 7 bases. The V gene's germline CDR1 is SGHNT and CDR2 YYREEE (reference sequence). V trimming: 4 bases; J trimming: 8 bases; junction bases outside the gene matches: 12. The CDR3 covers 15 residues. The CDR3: CASSPEQGFQDIQYF. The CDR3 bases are TGTGCCAGCAGCCCGGAACAGGGGTTTCAAGACATTCAGTACTTC.

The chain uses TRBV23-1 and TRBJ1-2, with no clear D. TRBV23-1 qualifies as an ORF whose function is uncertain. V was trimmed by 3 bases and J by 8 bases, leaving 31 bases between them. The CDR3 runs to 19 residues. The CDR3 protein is CASSHPGLSGFGFLYGYTF. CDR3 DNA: TGCGCCAGCAGTCACCCGGGCTTGTCGGGTTTCGGTTTCCTTTACGGCTACACCTTC.

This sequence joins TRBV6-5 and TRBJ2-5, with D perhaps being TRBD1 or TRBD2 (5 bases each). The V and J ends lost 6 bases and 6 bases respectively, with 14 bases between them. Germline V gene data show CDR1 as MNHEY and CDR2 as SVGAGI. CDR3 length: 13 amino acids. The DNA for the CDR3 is TGTGCCAGCAGCCGAAGAGGGGAAAAGACCCAGTACTTC. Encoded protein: CASSRRGEKTQYF.

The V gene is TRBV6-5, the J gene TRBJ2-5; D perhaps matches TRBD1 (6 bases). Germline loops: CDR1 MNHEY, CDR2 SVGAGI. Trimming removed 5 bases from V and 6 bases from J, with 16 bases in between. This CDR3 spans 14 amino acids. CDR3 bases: TGTGCCAGCAGTGACGGGTACCAGGGGAAGACCCAGTACTTC. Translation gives CASSDGYQGKTQYF.

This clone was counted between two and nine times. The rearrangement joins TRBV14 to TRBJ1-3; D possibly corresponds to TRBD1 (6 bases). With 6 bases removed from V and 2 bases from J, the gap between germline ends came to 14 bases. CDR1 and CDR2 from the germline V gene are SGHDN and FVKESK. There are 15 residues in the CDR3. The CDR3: CASSVFRGAGNTIYF. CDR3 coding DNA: TGTGCCAGCAGTGTATTCAGGGGTGCTGGAAACACCATATATTTT. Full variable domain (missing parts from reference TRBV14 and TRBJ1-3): EAGVTQFPSHSVIEKGQTVTLRCDPISGHDNLYWYRRVMGKEIKFLLHFVKESKQDESGMPNNRFLAERTGGTYSTLKVQPAELEDSGVYFCASSVFRGAGNTIYFGEGSWLTVV.

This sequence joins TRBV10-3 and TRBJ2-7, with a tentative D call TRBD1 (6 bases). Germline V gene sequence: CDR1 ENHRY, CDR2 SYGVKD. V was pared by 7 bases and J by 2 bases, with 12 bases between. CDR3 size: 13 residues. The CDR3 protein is CAITQGSPYEQYF. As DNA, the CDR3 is TGTGCCATCACCCAGGGGTCGCCCTACGAGCAGTACTTC.

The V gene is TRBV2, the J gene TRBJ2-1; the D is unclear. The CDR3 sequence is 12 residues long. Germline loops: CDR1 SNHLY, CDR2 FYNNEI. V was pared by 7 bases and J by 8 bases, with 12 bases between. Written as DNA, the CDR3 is TGTGCCAGCAAGCGTGATTTATATGAGCAGTTCTTC. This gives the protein CASKRDLYEQFF. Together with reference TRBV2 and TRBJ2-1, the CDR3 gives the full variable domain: EPEVTQTPSHQVTQMGQEVILRCVPISNHLYFYWYRQILGQKVEFLVSFYNNEISEKSEIFDDQFSVERPDGSNFTLKIRSTKLEDSAMYFCASKRDLYEQFFGPGTRLTVL.